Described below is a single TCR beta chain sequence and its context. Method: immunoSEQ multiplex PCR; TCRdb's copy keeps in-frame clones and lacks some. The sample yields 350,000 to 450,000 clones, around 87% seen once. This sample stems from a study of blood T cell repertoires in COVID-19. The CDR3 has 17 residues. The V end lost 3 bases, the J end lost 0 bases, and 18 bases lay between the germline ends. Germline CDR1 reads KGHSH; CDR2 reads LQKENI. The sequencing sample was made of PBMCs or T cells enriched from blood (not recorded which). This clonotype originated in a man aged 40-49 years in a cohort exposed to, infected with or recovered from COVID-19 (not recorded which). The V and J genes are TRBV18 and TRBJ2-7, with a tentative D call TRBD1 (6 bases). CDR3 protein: CASSPFFRGDTSYEQYF. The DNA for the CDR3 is TGTGCCAGCTCACCGTTTTTTAGAGGGGACACCTCCTACGAGCAGTACTTC.